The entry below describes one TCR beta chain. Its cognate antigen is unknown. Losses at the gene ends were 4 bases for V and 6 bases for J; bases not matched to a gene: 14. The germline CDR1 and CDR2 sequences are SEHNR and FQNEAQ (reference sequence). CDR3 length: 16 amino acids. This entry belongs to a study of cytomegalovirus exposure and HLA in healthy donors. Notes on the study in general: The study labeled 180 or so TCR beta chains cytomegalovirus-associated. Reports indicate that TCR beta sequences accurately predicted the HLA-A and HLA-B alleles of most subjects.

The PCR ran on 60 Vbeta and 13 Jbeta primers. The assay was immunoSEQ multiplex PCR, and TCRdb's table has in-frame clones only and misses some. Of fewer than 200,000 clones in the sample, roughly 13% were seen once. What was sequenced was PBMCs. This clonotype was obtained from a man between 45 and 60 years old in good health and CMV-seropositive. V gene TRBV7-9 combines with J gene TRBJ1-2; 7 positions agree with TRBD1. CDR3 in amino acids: CASSSTSRGVGNGYTF. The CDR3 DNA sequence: TGTGCCAGCAGCTCCACTTCCAGGGGGGTTGGAAATGGCTACACCTTC.